The table lists the clone carrying this TCR beta chain with many counts. What it recognizes is unknown. This sample was taken from a study of identical twins. V was cut by 4 bases and J by 5 bases, with 4 bases left in between. CDR1 is SQVTM, CDR2 ANQGSEA, per germline. The CDR3 sequence is 10 residues long. TCRdb reanalysed the 5' RACE reads using MiXCR and keeps one entry per CDR3 protein. There are 350,000 to 400,000 distinct CDR3 sequences in the sample; 9% occur only once, and around 8.6% lies in the top ten. General study results and limits: It was cross-sectional statistical analysis, not following the same donors, that the conclusions relied on.

Sequenced sample: naive T cells sorted from blood. The chain uses TRBV29-1 and TRBJ2-3, with D uncertain. The sequence was obtained from a woman in her forties or fifties in good health. This CDR3 reads CSVVRDTQYF. In DNA, the CDR3 is TGCAGCGTTGTAAGAGATACGCAGTATTTT.